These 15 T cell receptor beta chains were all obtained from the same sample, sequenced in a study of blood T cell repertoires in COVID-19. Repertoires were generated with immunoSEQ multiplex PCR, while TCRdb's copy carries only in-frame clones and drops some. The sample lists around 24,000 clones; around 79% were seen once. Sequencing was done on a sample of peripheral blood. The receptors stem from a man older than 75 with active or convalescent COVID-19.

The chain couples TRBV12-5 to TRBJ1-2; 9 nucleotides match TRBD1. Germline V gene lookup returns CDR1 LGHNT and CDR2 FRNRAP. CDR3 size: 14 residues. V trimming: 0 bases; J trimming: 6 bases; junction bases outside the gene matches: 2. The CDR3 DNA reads TGTGCTAGTGGTTTGGTACAGGGGGCAGATGGCTACACCTTC. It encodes CASGLVQGADGYTF.

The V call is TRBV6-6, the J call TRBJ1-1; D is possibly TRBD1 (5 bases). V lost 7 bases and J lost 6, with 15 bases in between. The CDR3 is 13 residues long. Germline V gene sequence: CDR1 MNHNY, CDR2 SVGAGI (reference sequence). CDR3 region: CASTLRGGAEAFF. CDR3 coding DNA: TGTGCCAGCACCTTACGCGGGGGAGCTGAAGCTTTCTTT.

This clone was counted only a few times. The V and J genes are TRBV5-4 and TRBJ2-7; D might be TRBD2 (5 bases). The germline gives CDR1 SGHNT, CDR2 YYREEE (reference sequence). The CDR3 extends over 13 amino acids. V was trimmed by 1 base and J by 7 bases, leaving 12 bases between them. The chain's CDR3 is CASSLRRAGEQYF. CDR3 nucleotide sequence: TGTGCCAGCAGCTTGAGACGGGCGGGTGAGCAGTACTTC.

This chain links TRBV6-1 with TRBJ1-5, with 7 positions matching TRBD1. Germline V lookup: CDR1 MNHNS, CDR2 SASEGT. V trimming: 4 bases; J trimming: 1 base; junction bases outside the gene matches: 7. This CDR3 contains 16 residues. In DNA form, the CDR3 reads TGTGCCAGCAGTGTAACAGGGGCGAGGAGCAATCAGCCCCAGCATTTT. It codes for CASSVTGARSNQPQHF.

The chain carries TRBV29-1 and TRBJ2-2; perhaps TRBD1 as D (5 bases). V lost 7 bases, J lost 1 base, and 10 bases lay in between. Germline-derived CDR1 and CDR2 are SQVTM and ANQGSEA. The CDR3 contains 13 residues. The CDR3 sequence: CSGDSLNTGELFF. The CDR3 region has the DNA TGCAGCGGAGACAGTTTGAACACCGGGGAGCTGTTTTTT.

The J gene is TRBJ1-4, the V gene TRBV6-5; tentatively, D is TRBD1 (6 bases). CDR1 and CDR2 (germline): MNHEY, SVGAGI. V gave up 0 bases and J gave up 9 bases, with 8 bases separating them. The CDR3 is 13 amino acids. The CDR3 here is CASSYSTGQKLFF. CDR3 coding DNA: TGTGCCAGCAGTTACTCGACAGGCCAAAAACTGTTTTTT.

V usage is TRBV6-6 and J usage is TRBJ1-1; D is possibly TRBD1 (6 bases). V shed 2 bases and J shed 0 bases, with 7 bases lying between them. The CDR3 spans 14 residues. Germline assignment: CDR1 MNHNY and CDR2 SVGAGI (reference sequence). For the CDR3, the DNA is TGTGCCAGCAGTTACGGGACAATGAACACTGAAGCTTTCTTT. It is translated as CASSYGTMNTEAFF.

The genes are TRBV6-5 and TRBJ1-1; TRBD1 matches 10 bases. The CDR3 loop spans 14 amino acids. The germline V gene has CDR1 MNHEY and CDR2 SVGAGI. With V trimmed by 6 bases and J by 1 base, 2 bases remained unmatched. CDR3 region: CASSRDRGNTEAFF. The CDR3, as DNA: TGTGCCAGCAGCAGGGACAGGGGGAACACTGAAGCTTTCTTT.

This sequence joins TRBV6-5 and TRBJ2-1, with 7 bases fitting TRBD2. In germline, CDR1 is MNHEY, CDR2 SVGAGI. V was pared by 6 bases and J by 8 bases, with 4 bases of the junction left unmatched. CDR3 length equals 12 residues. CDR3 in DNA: TGTGCCAGCAGGACGGGGGGAGATGAGCAGTTCTTC. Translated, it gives CASRTGGDEQFF.

The CDR3, as DNA: TGTGCCAGCAGTTCCACTGGGACAGGGATACAAGAGACCCAGTACTTC. Translation: CASSSTGTGIQETQYF. The chain links TRBV28 to TRBJ2-5; TRBD1 agrees at 9 bases. In germline, CDR1 is MDHEN, CDR2 SYDVKM. The trim removed 4 bases at V and 2 bases at J, leaving 8 bases unmatched. This CDR3 is built from 16 residues.

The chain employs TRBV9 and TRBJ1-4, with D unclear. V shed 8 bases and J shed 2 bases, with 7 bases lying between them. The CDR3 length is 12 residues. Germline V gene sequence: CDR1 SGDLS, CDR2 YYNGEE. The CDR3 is CASSRTNEKLFF. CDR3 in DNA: TGTGCCAGTTCCAGGACTAATGAAAAACTGTTTTTT.

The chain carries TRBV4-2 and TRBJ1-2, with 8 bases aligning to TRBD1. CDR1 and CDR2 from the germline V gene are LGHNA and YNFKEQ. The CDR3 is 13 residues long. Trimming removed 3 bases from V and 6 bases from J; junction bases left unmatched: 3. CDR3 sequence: CASSHSGGNGYTF. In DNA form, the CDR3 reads TGTGCCAGCAGCCATTCAGGGGGCAATGGCTACACCTTC.

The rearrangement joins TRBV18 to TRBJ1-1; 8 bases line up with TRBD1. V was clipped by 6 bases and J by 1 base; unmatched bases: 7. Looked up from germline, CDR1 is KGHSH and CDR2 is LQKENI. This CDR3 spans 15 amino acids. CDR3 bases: TGTGCCAGCTCCGGACAGGGCGTGGGGAACACTGAAGCTTTCTTT. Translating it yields CASSGQGVGNTEAFF.

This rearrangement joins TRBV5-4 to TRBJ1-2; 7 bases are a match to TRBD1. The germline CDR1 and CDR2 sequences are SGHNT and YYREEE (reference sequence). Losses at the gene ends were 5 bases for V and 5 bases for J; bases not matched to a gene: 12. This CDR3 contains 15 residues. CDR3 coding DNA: TGTGCCAGCAGGTCGGGGACAGTGAACCCTTATGGCTACACCTTC. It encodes CASRSGTVNPYGYTF. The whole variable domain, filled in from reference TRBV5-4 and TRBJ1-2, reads ETGVTQSPTHLIKTRGQQVTLRCSSQSGHNTVSWYQQALGQGPQFIFQYYREEENGRGNFPPRFSGLQFPNYSSELNVNALELDDSALYLCASRSGTVNPYGYTFGSGTRLTVV.

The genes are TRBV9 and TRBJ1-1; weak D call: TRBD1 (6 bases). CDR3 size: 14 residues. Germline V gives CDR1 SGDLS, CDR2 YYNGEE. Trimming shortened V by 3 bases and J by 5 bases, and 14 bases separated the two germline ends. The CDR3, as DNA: TGTGCCAGCAGCGCCCCGGGACAACCGACTGAAGCTTTCTTT. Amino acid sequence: CASSAPGQPTEAFF.